The rows below give T cell receptor beta chains drawn from one sample of a study of PD-1 blockade in classical Hodgkin lymphoma. Measured with immunoSEQ multiplex PCR; TCRdb has only the in-frame clones, and not every one. The repertoire holds approximately 47,000 clones, around 90% seen once, with 4.9% in the top ten. The material sequenced was peripheral blood mononuclear cells (PBMCs). The origin of the receptors is a human donor with classical Hodgkin lymphoma. The CDR3 runs from the conserved cysteine through the conserved F or W. The D gene is left open where the match is weak. The size entry is marked missing in some rows and otherwise reads once, few, many or a size class.

clone size,D gene,J gene,CDR3 length,V gene,CDR3 DNA,CDR3 protein
.,.,TRBJ2-1,13,TRBV6-5,TGTGCCAGCAGGGCCGGCTCCTACAATGAGCAGTTCTTC,CASRAGSYNEQFF
.,TRBD2,TRBJ2-3,17,TRBV7-9,TGTGCCAGCAGCTTAGGACGCGGGACTACCTTCACAGATACGCAGTATTTT,CASSLGRGTTFTDTQYF
.,.,TRBJ2-3,15,TRBV5-4,TGTGCCAGCAGCGGGAGTCGGGGGCGCGCAGATACGCAGTATTTT,CASSGSRGRADTQYF
.,TRBD2,TRBJ2-1,19,TRBV14,TGTGCCAGCAGCCAAGAAACAGGGTGGACTAGCGGGAGAGGAGATGAGCAGTTCTTC,CASSQETGWTSGRGDEQFF
.,TRBD1,TRBJ1-5,17,TRBV29-1,TGCAGCGTCCAGACAGGGGGCTTTGCCCCTGGCAATCAGCCCCAGCATTTT,CSVQTGGFAPGNQPQHF
.,TRBD1,TRBJ1-2,13,TRBV10-1,TGCGCCAGCAGTTCGGACAGGGGGTTTGGCTACACCTTC,CASSSDRGFGYTF
.,.,TRBJ1-3,16,TRBV6-5,TGTGCCAGCAGTTCCCTATCAGGGGCGCTTGGAAACACCATATATTTT,CASSSLSGALGNTIYF
.,.,TRBJ2-2,12,TRBV5-1,TGCGCCAGCCTAGGATACACCGGGGAGCTGTTTTTT,CASLGYTGELFF
.,.,TRBJ2-6,15,TRBV9,TGTGCCAGCAGCGTGATCGGAGCTGGGGCCAACGTCCTGACTTTC,CASSVIGAGANVLTF
once,.,TRBJ2-2,13,TRBV28,TGTGCCAGCAGCCGGAATGGGGCCGGGGAGCTGTTTTTT,CASSRNGAGELFF
once,TRBD1,TRBJ1-3,14,TRBV6-5,TGTGCCAGCTCTCAGGGGGGTGCTGGAAACACCATATATTTT,CASSQGGAGNTIYF
once,.,TRBJ1-4,12,TRBV28,TGTGCCAGCAGTTTCGGGCGGGAAAAACTGTTTTTT,CASSFGREKLFF
.,.,TRBJ1-5,14,TRBV2,TGTGCCAGCAGTGAAGGGCAGAGCAATCAGCCCCAGCATTTT,CASSEGQSNQPQHF
.,TRBD2,TRBJ2-7,14,TRBV6-1,TGTGCCAGCAGCGGACTAGCGGGAGGAGACGAGCAGTACTTC,CASSGLAGGDEQYF
.,.,TRBJ1-1,13,TRBV19,TGTGCCAGTGACCGCGGGTGGGAGACTGAAGCTTTCTTT,CASDRGWETEAFF
.,.,TRBJ2-5,15,TRBV7-8,TGTGCCAGCAGCGCGCGGACGAGCCCTGAAGAGACCCAGTACTTC,CASSARTSPEETQYF
.,.,TRBJ1-1,14,TRBV2,TGTGCCAGCAGTGAGGCAGGGCTAAACACTGAAGCTTTCTTT,CASSEAGLNTEAFF
.,TRBD2,TRBJ2-5,13,TRBV7-2,TGTGCCAGCAGCTTAGGGGGGGGAGAGACCCAGTACTTC,CASSLGGGETQYF
.,.,TRBJ2-3,14,TRBV5-6,TGTGCCAGCAGCCACTATTTTAGCCCAGATACGCAGTATTTT,CASSHYFSPDTQYF
.,.,TRBJ1-2,11,TRBV2,TGTGCCAGTCGTGGCCTGGCCGGTTACACCTTC,CASRGLAGYTF
.,.,TRBJ1-2,14,TRBV5-1,TGCGCCAGCACCCCGGGGGGGGATAACTATGGCTACACCTTC,CASTPGGDNYGYTF
.,.,TRBJ2-1,16,TRBV7-3,TGTGCCAGCAGCTTAAGGCGGACGGGAGTAGGGAATGAGCAGTTCTTC,CASSLRRTGVGNEQFF
.,TRBD2,TRBJ2-1,16,TRBV6-6,TGTGCCAGCCTAGGGGAGCGGGAGGAATCCTACAATGAGCAGTTCTTC,CASLGEREESYNEQFF
.,TRBD1,TRBJ2-5,13,TRBV5-4,TGTGCCAGCAGCTTCCCAGGGGGAGAGACCCAGTACTTC,CASSFPGGETQYF
.,.,TRBJ2-3,14,TRBV7-2,TGTGCCAGCAGCCGGTCTGGGGGCACAGATACGCAGTATTTT,CASSRSGGTDTQYF
.,.,TRBJ1-1,16,TRBV5-1,TGCGCCAGCAGCGCCTTTACACAGGAGCTGAACACTGAAGCTTTCTTT,CASSAFTQELNTEAFF
.,.,TRBJ1-3,15,TRBV4-1,TGCGCCAGCAGCCAGCTGGGGAACTCTGGAAACACCATATATTTT,CASSQLGNSGNTIYF
once,TRBD1,TRBJ1-2,13,TRBV6-1,TGTGCCAGCAGGAAAGGGGGCGACTATGGCTACACCTTC,CASRKGGDYGYTF
.,.,TRBJ1-5,14,TRBV11-3,TGTGCCAGCAGCTTAGGGGGAAATGATCAGCCCCAGCATTTT,CASSLGGNDQPQHF
.,.,TRBJ1-1,13,TRBV2,TGTGCCAGCAGTGGGAGCCTGAACACTGAAGCTTTCTTT,CASSGSLNTEAFF
.,.,TRBJ1-5,12,TRBV1,TGCACCAGCAGTGGGCCGGGGCGGGCCCAGCATTTT,CTSSGPGRAQHF
.,.,TRBJ1-2,14,TRBV2,TGTGCCAGCAGTGCCCTAGGGGTTAACTATGGCTACACCTTC,CASSALGVNYGYTF
.,.,TRBJ2-5,14,TRBV6-5,TGTGCCAGCAACACCCGGGAAGTCCCCGAGACCCAGTACTTC,CASNTREVPETQYF
.,TRBD1,TRBJ1-1,16,TRBV28,TGTGCCAGCAGTTTAAACCCCGGGACAGGGAACACTGAAGCTTTCTTT,CASSLNPGTGNTEAFF
.,TRBD1,TRBJ2-3,15,TRBV6-4,TGTGCCAGCAGTGCCGGGACAGGGGGCGCAGATACGCAGTATTTT,CASSAGTGGADTQYF
.,TRBD1,TRBJ2-1,16,TRBV27,TGTGCCAGCAGTCCCGCAGGGGGCTTTAGGCTCAATGAGCAGTTCTTC,CASSPAGGFRLNEQFF
.,.,TRBJ2-3,13,TRBV5-1,TGCGCCAGCAGCGATACTAACACAGATACGCAGTATTTC,CASSDTNTDTQYF
.,.,TRBJ1-1,17,TRBV27,TGTGCCAGCAGTGGGGCCCAGGCACTGCCGGGGGGGGTTGGAGCTTTCTTT,CASSGAQALPGGVGAFF
.,.,TRBJ2-3,14,TRBV18,TGTGCCAGCTCACCACCGTCTAGCACAGATACGCAGTATTTT,CASSPPSSTDTQYF
once,.,TRBJ2-5,15,TRBV4-1,TGCGCCAGCAGCCAACCCACTAGACGACGAGAGACCCAGTACTTC,CASSQPTRRRETQYF
.,.,TRBJ2-1,14,TRBV29-1,TGCAGCGTTGCCCCAGTATTAGGCTACAATGAGCAGTTCTTC,CSVAPVLGYNEQFF
.,.,TRBJ2-1,15,TRBV28,TGTGCCAGCACCCCCTCCGGGGAAAGGTCGAATGAGCAGTTCTTC,CASTPSGERSNEQFF